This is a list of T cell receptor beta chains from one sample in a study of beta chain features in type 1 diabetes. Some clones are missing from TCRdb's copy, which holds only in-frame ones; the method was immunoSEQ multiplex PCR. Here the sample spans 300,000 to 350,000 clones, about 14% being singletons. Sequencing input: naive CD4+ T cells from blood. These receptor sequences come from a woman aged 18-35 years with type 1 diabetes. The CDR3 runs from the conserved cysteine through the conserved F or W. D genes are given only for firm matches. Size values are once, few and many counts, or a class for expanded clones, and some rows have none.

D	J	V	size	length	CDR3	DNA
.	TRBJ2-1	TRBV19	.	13	CASSIGGIGEQFF	TGTGCCAGTAGTATAGGCGGGATCGGGGAGCAGTTCTTC
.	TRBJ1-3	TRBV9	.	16	CASSLISQPAGNTIYF	TGTGCCAGCAGTTTGATTAGCCAACCCGCTGGAAACACCATATATTTT
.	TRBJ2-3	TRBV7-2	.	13	CASSLEGPSTQYF	TGTGCCAGCAGTCTGGAGGGCCCAAGTACGCAGTATTTT
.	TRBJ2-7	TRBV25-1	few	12	CASSPIGGEQYF	TGTGCCAGCAGTCCGATCGGGGGCGAGCAGTACTTC
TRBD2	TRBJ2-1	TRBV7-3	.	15	CASSPGLADYNEQFF	TGTGCCAGCAGCCCGGGACTAGCGGATTACAATGAGCAGTTCTTC
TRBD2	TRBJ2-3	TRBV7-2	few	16	CASSPHSGRAGDTQYF	TGTGCCAGCAGCCCCCATAGCGGGAGGGCGGGAGATACGCAGTATTTT
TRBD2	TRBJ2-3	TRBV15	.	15	CATSRDGGVTDTQYF	TGTGCCACCAGCAGAGATGGGGGGGTCACAGATACGCAGTATTTT
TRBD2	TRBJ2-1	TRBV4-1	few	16	CASSQTGTSGGFEQFF	TGCGCCAGCAGCCAGACAGGGACTAGCGGGGGCTTCGAGCAGTTCTTC
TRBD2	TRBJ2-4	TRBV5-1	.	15	CASSGEGKAKNIQYF	TGCGCCAGCAGCGGGGAGGGGAAAGCCAAAAACATTCAGTACTTC
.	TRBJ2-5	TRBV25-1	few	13	CASTRGHRETQYF	TGTGCCAGCACACGAGGGCACAGAGAGACCCAGTACTTC
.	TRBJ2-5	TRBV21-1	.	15	CASSKVGGDSETQYF	TGTGCCAGCAGCAAAGTTGGCGGGGACTCTGAGACCCAGTACTTC
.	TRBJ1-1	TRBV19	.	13	CASSMGRNTEAFF	TGTGCCAGTAGTATGGGCAGGAACACTGAAGCTTTCTTT
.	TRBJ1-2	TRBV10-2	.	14	CASSERRGNYGYTF	TGCGCCAGCAGTGAGCGGCGGGGGAACTATGGCTACACCTTC
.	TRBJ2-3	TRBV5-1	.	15	CASSQRGQSTDTQYF	TGCGCCAGCAGCCAGAGGGGACAAAGCACAGATACGCAGTATTTT
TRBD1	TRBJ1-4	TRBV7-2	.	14	CASSRGQGGEKLFF	TGTGCCAGCAGCCGAGGACAGGGAGGGGAGAAACTGTTTTTT
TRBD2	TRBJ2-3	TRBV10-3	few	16	CAISDRAGGPADTQYF	TGTGCCATCAGTGATCGAGCGGGAGGGCCCGCAGATACGCAGTATTTT
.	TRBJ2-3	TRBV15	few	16	CATSRQTNVISDTQYF	TGTGCCACCAGCAGGCAGACTAACGTCATCTCGGATACGCAGTATTTT
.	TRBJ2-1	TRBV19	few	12	CASSIAFNEQFF	TGTGCCAGTAGTATAGCTTTCAATGAGCAGTTCTTC
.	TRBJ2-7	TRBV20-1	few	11	CSARTTYEQYF	TGCAGTGCTAGGACTACCTACGAGCAGTACTTC
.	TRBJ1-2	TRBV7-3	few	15	CASSLRGGTNYGYTF	TGTGCCAGCAGCCTCCGGGGGGGGACTAACTATGGCTACACCTTC
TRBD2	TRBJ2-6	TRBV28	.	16	CASRRTSGLGANVLTF	TGTGCCAGCAGGCGGACTAGCGGTCTGGGGGCCAACGTCCTGACTTTC
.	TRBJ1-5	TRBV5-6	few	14	CASSLGGSNQPQHF	TGTGCCAGCAGCTTAGGGGGAAGCAATCAGCCCCAGCATTTT
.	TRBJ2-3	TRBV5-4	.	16	CASSFSSPSATDTQYF	TGTGCCAGCAGCTTTTCTTCCCCTAGCGCCACAGATACGCAGTATTTT
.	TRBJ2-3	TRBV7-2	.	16	CASSLGRDKWTDTQYF	TGTGCCAGCAGCTTAGGTCGGGACAAGTGGACAGATACGCAGTATTTT
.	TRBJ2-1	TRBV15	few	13	CATRTPRLEEQFF	TGTGCCACCAGGACTCCGCGGCTTGAGGAGCAGTTCTTC
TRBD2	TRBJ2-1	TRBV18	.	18	CASSPPGLGLLPYNEQFF	TGTGCCAGCTCACCACCCGGTTTGGGACTACTTCCGTACAATGAGCAGTTCTTC
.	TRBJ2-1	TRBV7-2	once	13	CASSLSPGVYRFF	TGTGCCAGCAGCCTATCACCGGGAGTTTACCGGTTCTTC
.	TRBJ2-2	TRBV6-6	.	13	CATLKGLPGELFF	TGTGCCACCCTAAAGGGGCTCCCCGGGGAGCTGTTTTTT
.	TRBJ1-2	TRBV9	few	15	CASSHTASFNYGYTF	TGTGCCAGCAGCCATACTGCTTCCTTCAACTATGGCTACACCTTC
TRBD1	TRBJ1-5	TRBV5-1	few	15	CASSLETGSNQPQHF	TGCGCCAGCAGCCTCGAGACAGGGAGCAATCAGCCCCAGCATTTT
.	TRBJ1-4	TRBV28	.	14	CASSLGSLNEKLFF	TGTGCCAGCAGTCTCGGGAGCCTTAATGAAAAACTGTTTTTT
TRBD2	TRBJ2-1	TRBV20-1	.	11	CSVGAGDEQFF	TGCAGTGTTGGGGCGGGGGATGAGCAGTTCTTC
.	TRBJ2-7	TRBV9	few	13	CASSIGSGYEQYF	TGTGCCAGCAGCATCGGGAGCGGGTACGAGCAGTACTTC
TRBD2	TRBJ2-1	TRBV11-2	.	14	CASRISGRSNEQFF	TGTGCCAGCCGTATTAGCGGGAGGTCAAATGAGCAGTTCTTC
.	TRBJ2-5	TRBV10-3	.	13	CAISEFGEETQYF	TGTGCCATCAGTGAGTTCGGGGAAGAGACCCAGTACTTC
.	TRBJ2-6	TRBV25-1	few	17	CASSEYRGSSGANVLTF	TGTGCCAGCAGTGAATATAGGGGGAGCTCTGGGGCCAACGTCCTGACTTTC
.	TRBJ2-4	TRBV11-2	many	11	CASSLEGLLYF	TGTGCCAGCAGCTTAGAGGGGCTACTGTACTTC